This TCR beta chain was sequenced for a study of Graves' ophthalmopathy and Graves' hyperthyroidism. Whole-study results and caveats: The model reached about 66% sensitivity and around 72% specificity for predicting ophthalmopathy progression. Detection in blood was also observed for most expanded thyroid clonotypes above 0.001 frequency.

RNA transcripts yielded amplified TCR beta CDR3 regions. First-round RT-PCR relied on HTBI primers, and a second-round multiplex PCR came next. One entry per CDR3 protein results from TCRdb running MiXCR on the multiplex PCR reads. The table lists about 230,000 distinct CDR3 sequences, around 45% of them singletons. About this clonotype itself: Its specificity is not known.

Unmatched junction bases numbered 9, after V lost 4 bases and J lost 7 bases. Germline loops: CDR1 KGHDR, CDR2 SFDVKD. This CDR3 spans 16 amino acids. Sequencing was performed on peripheral blood. The sequence derives from an adult man with Graves' ophthalmopathy. The rearrangement links TRBV24-1 to TRBJ2-3; 11 bases fit TRBD2. The CDR3 loop reads CATSDHSGRAVNTQYF. CDR3 DNA sequence: TGTGCCACCAGTGACCATAGCGGGAGGGCCGTTAATACGCAGTATTTT.